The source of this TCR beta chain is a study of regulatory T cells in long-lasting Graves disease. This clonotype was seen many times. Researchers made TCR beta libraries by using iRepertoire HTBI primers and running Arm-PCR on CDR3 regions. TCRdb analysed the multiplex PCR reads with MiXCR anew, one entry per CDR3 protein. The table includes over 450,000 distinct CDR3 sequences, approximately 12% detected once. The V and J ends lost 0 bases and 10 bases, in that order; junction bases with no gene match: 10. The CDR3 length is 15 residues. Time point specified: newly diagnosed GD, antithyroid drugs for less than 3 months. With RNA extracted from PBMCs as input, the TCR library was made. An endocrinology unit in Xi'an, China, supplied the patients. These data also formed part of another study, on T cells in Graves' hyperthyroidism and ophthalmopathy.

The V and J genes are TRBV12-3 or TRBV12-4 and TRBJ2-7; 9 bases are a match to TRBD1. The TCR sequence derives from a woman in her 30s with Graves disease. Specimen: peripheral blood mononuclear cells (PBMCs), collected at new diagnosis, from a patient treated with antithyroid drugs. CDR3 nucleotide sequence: TGTGCCAGCAGTTTAGCAGTGGGACAGGGTTATGAACAGTACTTC. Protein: CASSLAVGQGYEQYF.